This TCR beta chain was sequenced for a study of blood T cell repertoires in COVID-19. The authors' processing: Amplifying reference gene primers gave estimates of nucleated cell counts. The method was immunoSEQ multiplex PCR; TCRdb's version includes in-frame clones alone and lacks a portion of them. V, J and clone size derive from that table, while D and trimming were established from the DNA sequence. This table holds 200,000 to 300,000 clones, 70% to 90% found once. V was clipped by 7 bases and J by 0 bases; unmatched bases: 18. The length of the CDR3 is 19 residues. Germline assignment: CDR1 LNHDA and CDR2 SQIVND (reference sequence).

The chain employs TRBV19 and TRBJ1-5; 7 bases are a match to TRBD1. This sequence originates from a human donor in a cohort sampled during active COVID-19. The sample taken for sequencing was peripheral blood. DNA of the CDR3: TGTGCCAGTACCCACCCAGTGAGGGGGCAGGGGTATAGCAATCAGCCCCAGCATTTT. Translated, it gives CASTHPVRGQGYSNQPQHF. The complete variable domain, with remaining parts taken from reference TRBV19 and TRBJ1-5, reads DGGITQSPKYLFRKEGQNVTLSCEQNLNHDAMYWYRQDPGQGLRLIYYSQIVNDFQKGDIAEGYSVSREKKESFPLTVTSAQKNPTAFYLCASTHPVRGQGYSNQPQHFGDGTRLSIL.